There are a few counts of the clone carrying this TCR beta chain. The sample comes from a study of blood T cell repertoires in COVID-19. At the level of the study: Some COVID-19 samples were acute and others convalescent; all came from the United States, Italy and Spain. Nucleic acid was either cDNA or gDNA, and it came from T cells, B-cell-depleted T cells, or PBMCs.

The CDR3 runs to 15 residues. The V and J ends lost 0 bases and 4 bases, in that order; junction bases with no gene match: 4. CDR1 and CDR2 (germline): SGHRS, YFSETQ. In the authors' workflow: Amplification from reference gene primers served as the basis for estimated nucleated cell counts. Produced via immunoSEQ multiplex PCR; TCRdb's table is partial and in-frame only. V, J and clone size reflect that table, while D and trimming were determined from the DNA. The data contain nearly 30,000 clones, 80% of them singletons. The V gene is TRBV5-1, the J gene TRBJ2-1; TRBD2 matches 7 bases. This TCR came from a woman aged 70-85 years with acute or convalescent COVID-19. Sequencing was performed on peripheral blood. CDR3 amino acids: CASSLGDYQYNEQFF. CDR3 nucleotide sequence: TGCGCCAGCAGCTTGGGGGACTACCAATACAATGAGCAGTTCTTC.